This TCR beta chain stems from a study of blood T cells in healthy people across ages. CDR1 is LGHDT, CDR2 YNNKEL, per germline (reference sequence). The CDR3 runs 14 residues. Trimming removed 4 bases from V and 2 bases from J, with 9 bases in between. This clonotype was found a few times. Combining a sample-barcoded 5' primer with a J-beta primer mix, a second PCR ran for roughly 7 to 11 cycles. TCRdb re-analysed the 5' RACE reads in MiXCR, keeping a single row per CDR3 protein. The sample yields more than 650,000 distinct CDR3 sequences, about 20% seen once. This clonotype was sampled from a man between 65 and 85 years old in good health. The V and J genes are TRBV3-1 and TRBJ1-5, with a possible D match to TRBD1 (5 bases). Sequences were obtained from blood. DNA of the CDR3: TGTGCCAGCAGCCGCTTAGGGGGCAATCAGCCCCAGCATTTT. Protein: CASSRLGGNQPQHF.